There are many counts of the clone carrying this T cell receptor (beta chain). As yet, its antigen is unknown. The sample belongs to a study of T-cell reconstitution after alpha-beta-depleted transplantation in children. General study results and limits: Several hundred expanded graft clones reportedly gave rise to the alpha-beta T cells present about two months after transplant. T-cell counts and diversity were attributed mostly to newly produced T cells one year after transplant. Surviving recipient cells, namely T cells and thymic progenitors, were the source of high day-60 TCRbeta diversity in some patients.

Using unique molecular identifiers, the investigators prepared the TCRbeta library. From the PCR reads, TCRdb called clonotypes with MiXCR, one entry per CDR3 protein. The repertoire holds about 580,000 distinct CDR3 sequences, with 23% as singletons. The sequencing used PBMCs, mostly from graft donor cells, collected 360 days after TCRalphabeta/CD19-depleted stem cell transplant. The receptor was isolated from a boy under three years old who had a stem cell transplant for acute myeloid leukemia, so the T cells may come from the graft donor.

The CDR3 loop reads CASSIGTASTDTQYF. The DNA of the CDR3 is TGTGCCAGCAGCATAGGGACGGCCAGCACAGATACGCAGTATTTT. V gene TRBV9 combines with J gene TRBJ2-3; perhaps D is TRBD1 or TRBD2 (5 bases each). This CDR3 is built from 15 residues. From germline, CDR1 is SGDLS and CDR2 YYNGEE. The germline V and J ends were trimmed by 4 bases and 0 bases, with 12 bases remaining between them.